These 10 T cell receptor beta chains were sequenced from one sample in a study of CD8 T cells in ankylosing spondylitis. TCRdb used MiXCR to reprocess the 5' RACE reads, holding one entry per CDR3 protein. This repertoire shows 250,000 or so distinct CDR3 sequences, 15% to 20% found once; its top ten account for 25% to 40%. The specimen sequenced was blood, either unsorted or a sorted T cell fraction (not recorded which). These receptors were obtained from a male donor with ankylosing spondylitis or in good health (not recorded which).

The gene calls are TRBV4-2 and TRBJ2-1; no firm D call. Germline V gives CDR1 LGHNA, CDR2 YNFKEQ. V shed 4 bases and J shed 1 base, with 8 bases lying between them. The CDR3 contains 14 residues. This CDR3 reads CASSPGVSYNEQFF. In DNA form, the CDR3 reads TGTGCCAGCAGCCCCGGAGTATCCTACAATGAGCAGTTCTTC.

This clonotype was seen only a few times. The chain uses TRBV4-2 and TRBJ1-2; tentatively, D is TRBD1 (5 bases). Trimming took off 4 bases at V and 1 base at J, with 13 bases between the two ends. The CDR3 totals 15 residues. CDR1 LGHNA and CDR2 YNFKEQ come from the germline V gene. CDR3 DNA: TGTGCCAGCAGCCCAGAAGTTAGGGGTAACTATGGCTACACCTTC. Encoded protein: CASSPEVRGNYGYTF.

This clonotype has more than one count but fewer than ten. The rearrangement uses TRBV7-6 and TRBJ1-5; unclear D gene. Between the trimmed V and J ends, which lost 4 bases and 4 bases, there was a span of 8 bases. Germline V gene sequence: CDR1 SGHVS, CDR2 FNYEAQ. The CDR3 runs to 13 residues. This CDR3 reads CASSSALNQPQHF. The CDR3 nucleotides read TGTGCCAGCAGCTCGGCCCTGAATCAGCCCCAGCATTTT. Based on the CDR3 plus reference TRBV7-6 and TRBJ1-5, the full variable domain is GAGVSQSPRYKVTKRGQDVALRCDPISGHVSLYWYRQALGQGPEFLTYFNYEAQQDKSGLPNDRFSAERPEGSISTLTIQRTEQRDSAMYRCASSSALNQPQHFGDGTRLSIL.

This clonotype showed up just a few times. CDR3 amino acids: CASSPVDWSYNEQFF. Written as DNA, the CDR3 is TGTGCCAGCAGCCCCGTGGACTGGTCCTACAATGAGCAGTTCTTC. The chain is built from TRBV7-9 and TRBJ2-1; a weak D match, TRBD2 (5 bases). CDR1 and CDR2 (germline): SEHNR, FQNEAQ (reference sequence). The CDR3 loop spans 15 amino acids. V was pared by 5 bases and J by 1 base, with 12 bases between.

V is TRBV29-1 and J is TRBJ2-1; perhaps TRBD2 as D (5 bases). The CDR3 is made up of 15 amino acids. Germline CDR1 SQVTM, CDR2 ANQGSEA. The V gene lost 6 bases and the J gene lost 6 bases, with 21 bases spanning the gap. This chain's CDR3 is CSVEGGAYGFNEQFF. In DNA, the CDR3 is TGCAGCGTAGAGGGTGGTGCCTATGGGTTCAATGAGCAGTTCTTC.

This clonotype was counted at least ten times. This chain connects TRBV4-3 to TRBJ2-1, with 10 nucleotides matching TRBD2. CDR3 length equals 16 residues. Trimming took 1 base from V and 5 from J; bases not matched to a gene: 5. Germline loops: CDR1 LGHNA, CDR2 YSLEER. The DNA for the CDR3 is TGCGCCAGCAGCCAAGCGGGACTAGCGACAGACAATGAGCAGTTCTTC. Its translation is CASSQAGLATDNEQFF.

V and J are TRBV21-1 and TRBJ2-2. TRBV21-1 is a pseudogene locus. The CDR3 has 13 residues. CDR3 coding DNA: TGTGCCAGCAACCTGCCGAACACCGGGGAGCTGTTTTTT. This codes for CASNLPNTGELFF.

The chain employs TRBV9 and TRBJ2-3, with unresolved D. V lost 3 bases and J lost 0, with 11 bases in between. This CDR3 region has 15 residues. From germline, CDR1 is SGDLS and CDR2 YYNGEE. Here the CDR3 reads CASSASTSSTDTQYF. The DNA of the CDR3 is TGTGCCAGCAGCGCATCGACTTCTAGCACAGATACGCAGTATTTT.

The chain employs TRBV6-5 and TRBJ1-2, with D uncertain. CDR1 and CDR2 from the germline V gene are MNHEY and SVGAGI. Trimming cost V 0 bases and J 4 bases, with 9 bases left between them. CDR3 length equals 14 residues. The CDR3 nucleotides read TGTGCCAGCAGTTACTCCCAGGATCCCTATGGCTACACCTTC. Its translation: CASSYSQDPYGYTF.

This clonotype was seen only a few times. The chain uses TRBV5-1 and TRBJ1-1; D possibly corresponds to TRBD1 (5 bases). Trimming took off 4 bases at V and 5 bases at J, with 18 bases between the two ends. This CDR3 region has 15 residues. Germline V lookup: CDR1 SGHRS, CDR2 YFSETQ. CDR3 nucleotides: TGCGCCAGCAGCCTGGGGACGGCCGGGGGGACTGAAGCTTTCTTT. Residues: CASSLGTAGGTEAFF.